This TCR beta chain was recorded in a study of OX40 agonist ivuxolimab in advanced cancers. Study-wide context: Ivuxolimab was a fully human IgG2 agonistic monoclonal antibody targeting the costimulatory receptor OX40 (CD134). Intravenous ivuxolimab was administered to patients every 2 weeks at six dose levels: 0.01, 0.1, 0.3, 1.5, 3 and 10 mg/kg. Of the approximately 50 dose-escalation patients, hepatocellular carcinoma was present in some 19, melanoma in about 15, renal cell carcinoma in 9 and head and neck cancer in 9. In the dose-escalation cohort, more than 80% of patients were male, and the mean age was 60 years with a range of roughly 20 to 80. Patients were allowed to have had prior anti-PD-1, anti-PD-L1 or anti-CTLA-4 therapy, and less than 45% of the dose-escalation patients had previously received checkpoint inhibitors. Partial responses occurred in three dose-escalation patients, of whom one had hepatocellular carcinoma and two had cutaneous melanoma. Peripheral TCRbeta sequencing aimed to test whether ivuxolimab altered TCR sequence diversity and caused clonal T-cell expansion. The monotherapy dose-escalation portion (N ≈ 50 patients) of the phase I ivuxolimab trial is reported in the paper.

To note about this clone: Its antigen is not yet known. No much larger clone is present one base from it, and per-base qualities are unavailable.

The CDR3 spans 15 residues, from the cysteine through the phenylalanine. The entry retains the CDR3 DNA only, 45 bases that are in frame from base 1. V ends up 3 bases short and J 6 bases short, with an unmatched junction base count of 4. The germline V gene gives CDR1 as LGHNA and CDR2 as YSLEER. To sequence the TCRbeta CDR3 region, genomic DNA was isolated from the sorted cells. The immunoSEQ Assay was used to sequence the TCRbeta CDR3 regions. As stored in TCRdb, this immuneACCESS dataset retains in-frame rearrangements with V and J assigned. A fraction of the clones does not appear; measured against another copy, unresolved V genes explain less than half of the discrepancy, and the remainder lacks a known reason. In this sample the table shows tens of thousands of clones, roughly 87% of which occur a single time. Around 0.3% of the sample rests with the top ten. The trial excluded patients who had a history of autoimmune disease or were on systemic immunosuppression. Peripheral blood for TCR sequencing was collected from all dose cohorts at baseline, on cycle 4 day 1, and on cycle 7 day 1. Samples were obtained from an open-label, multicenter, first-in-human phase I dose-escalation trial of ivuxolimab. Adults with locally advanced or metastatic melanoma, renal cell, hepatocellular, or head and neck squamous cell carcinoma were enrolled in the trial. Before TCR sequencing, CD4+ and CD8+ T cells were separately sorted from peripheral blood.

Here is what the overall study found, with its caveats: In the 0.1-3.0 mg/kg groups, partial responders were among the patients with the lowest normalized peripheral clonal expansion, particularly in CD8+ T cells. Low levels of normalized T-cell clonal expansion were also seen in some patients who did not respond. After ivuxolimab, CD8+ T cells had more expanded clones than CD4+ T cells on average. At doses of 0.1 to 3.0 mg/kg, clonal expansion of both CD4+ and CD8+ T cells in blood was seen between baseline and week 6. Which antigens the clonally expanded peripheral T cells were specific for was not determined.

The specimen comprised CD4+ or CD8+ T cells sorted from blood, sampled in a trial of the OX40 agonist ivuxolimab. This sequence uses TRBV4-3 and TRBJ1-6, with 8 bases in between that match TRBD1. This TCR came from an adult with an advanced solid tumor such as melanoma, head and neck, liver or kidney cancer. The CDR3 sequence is CASSQQGQGNSPLHF. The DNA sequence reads TGCGCCAGCAGCCAGCAAGGACAGGGTAATTCACCCCTCCACTTT.